By frequency in the sample, the clone carrying this T cell receptor beta chain is medium-sized. What it recognizes is unknown. TCRdb called the PCR reads again in MiXCR, with one record for every CDR3 protein. Among 8,500 to 11,000 distinct CDR3 sequences listed, about 18% were seen once. These data come from a study of molecular identifiers for immune sequencing clone quantification. Study background: In replicates, RNA taken from roughly 20,000 or 100,000 naive CD8 cells was divided five ways, and four portions underwent sequencing.

The CDR3 loop spans 15 amino acids. The V and J ends lost 1 base and 6 bases respectively, with 14 bases between them. Germline V gene data show CDR1 as MGHRA and CDR2 as YSYEKL. Preparation of naive CD8 libraries involved roughly 18,000 to 1,100,000 sorted cells and 10%, 30% or 50% RNA. Based on a CD8+CD4-CCR7+CD45RA+ profile, naive CD8 T cells were sorted. Study-level results: Identical TCR molecules can share a barcode, and this sharing could underestimate highly expanded clone sizes.

The rearrangement uses TRBV4-1 and TRBJ2-3, with D perhaps assigned TRBD1 or TRBD2 (6 bases each). Sequenced input: naive CD8+ T cells from blood, with Jurkat cell RNA spiked in. Described subset: FACS-sorted CD8+CD4-CCR7+CD45RA+ naive T cells. The receptor comes from a human donor in good health. Some libraries in this study had Jurkat cell RNA spiked in. CDR3 protein: CASSQAFPGADTQYF. CDR3 coding DNA: TGCGCCAGCAGCCAAGCTTTTCCGGGGGCGGATACGCAGTATTTT.